Listed below are T cell receptor beta chains from one sample, sequenced in a study of cytomegalovirus exposure and HLA in healthy donors. Using immunoSEQ multiplex PCR, the repertoire was profiled, and TCRdb retains in-frame clones only, with some absent. Of a few hundred thousand clones in the sample, roughly 85% were seen once. The material sequenced was PBMCs. The source of these receptors is a woman aged 18-29 years in good health and CMV-seronegative. Each CDR3 is given with its conserved first and last residue. A D gene is named only where the DNA matches it firmly. Size tells how often a clone was seen (once, few, many) or the class of an expanded clone, and some rows leave it out.

j_call: TRBJ2-1; v_call: TRBV2; clone_size: .; d_call: TRBD1; cdr3_aa: CASSDRGRVNEQFF; cdr3_nt: TGTGCCAGCAGTGATAGGGGGCGAGTCAATGAGCAGTTCTTC
j_call: TRBJ2-1; v_call: TRBV7-3; clone_size: .; d_call: TRBD1; cdr3_aa: CASSRGQNNEQFF; cdr3_nt: TGTGCCAGCAGCAGGGGACAGAACAATGAGCAGTTCTTC
j_call: TRBJ2-3; v_call: TRBV28; clone_size: .; d_call: TRBD2; cdr3_aa: CASRTSGDTQYF; cdr3_nt: TGTGCCAGCCGGACTAGCGGAGATACGCAGTATTTT
j_call: TRBJ1-2; v_call: TRBV30; clone_size: .; d_call: .; cdr3_aa: CAWSGGFRAGYTF; cdr3_nt: TGTGCCTGGAGTGGAGGGTTTCGCGCGGGCTACACCTTC
j_call: TRBJ2-1; v_call: TRBV4-3; clone_size: .; d_call: TRBD2; cdr3_aa: CASSQDPGLAGGLPEQFF; cdr3_nt: TGCGCCAGCAGCCAAGACCCCGGACTAGCGGGAGGCCTACCTGAGCAGTTCTTC
j_call: TRBJ1-5; v_call: TRBV11-2; clone_size: .; d_call: .; cdr3_aa: CASSLVQNQPQHF; cdr3_nt: TGTGCCAGCAGCTTAGTCCAGAATCAGCCCCAGCATTTT
j_call: TRBJ1-4; v_call: TRBV6-1; clone_size: once; d_call: .; cdr3_aa: CASREAWGPNEKLFF; cdr3_nt: TGTGCCAGCAGGGAAGCTTGGGGGCCTAATGAAAAACTGTTTTTT
j_call: TRBJ2-1; v_call: TRBV27; clone_size: .; d_call: .; cdr3_aa: CASKRDQSYNEQFF; cdr3_nt: TGTGCCAGCAAACGGGATCAGTCCTACAATGAGCAGTTCTTC
j_call: TRBJ1-1; v_call: TRBV7-8; clone_size: .; d_call: TRBD1; cdr3_aa: CASRGAQGLNTEAFF; cdr3_nt: TGTGCCAGCAGGGGGGCACAGGGGCTGAACACTGAAGCTTTCTTT
j_call: TRBJ2-1; v_call: TRBV4-3; clone_size: .; d_call: .; cdr3_aa: CASSQVEGADNEQFF; cdr3_nt: TGCGCCAGCAGCCAAGTTGAGGGAGCCGACAATGAGCAGTTCTTC
j_call: TRBJ2-5; v_call: TRBV10-3; clone_size: .; d_call: .; cdr3_aa: CAIRPEGRETQYF; cdr3_nt: TGTGCCATCAGGCCGGAAGGGAGGGAGACCCAGTACTTC
j_call: TRBJ2-2; v_call: TRBV5-6; clone_size: .; d_call: .; cdr3_aa: CASSDEQGSTGELFF; cdr3_nt: TGTGCCAGCAGCGATGAACAGGGTTCCACCGGGGAGCTGTTTTTT
j_call: TRBJ2-3; v_call: TRBV7-3; clone_size: once; d_call: .; cdr3_aa: CASSLTRGDTQYF; cdr3_nt: TGTGCCAGCAGCTTAACCCGTGGCGATACGCAGTATTTT
j_call: TRBJ1-2; v_call: TRBV10-2; clone_size: .; d_call: .; cdr3_aa: CASSPGNYGYTF; cdr3_nt: TGCGCCAGCAGCCCAGGGAACTATGGCTACACCTTC
j_call: TRBJ2-1; v_call: TRBV9; clone_size: .; d_call: TRBD2; cdr3_aa: CASSVATSANEQFF; cdr3_nt: TGTGCCAGCAGCGTAGCTACTAGCGCCAATGAGCAGTTCTTC
j_call: TRBJ1-5; v_call: TRBV20-1; clone_size: .; d_call: .; cdr3_aa: CSASGDQPQHF; cdr3_nt: TGCAGTGCTAGCGGGGATCAGCCCCAGCATTTT
j_call: TRBJ2-7; v_call: TRBV4-3; clone_size: .; d_call: .; cdr3_aa: CASSQDRVGYEQYF; cdr3_nt: TGCGCCAGCAGCCAAGACAGGGTAGGCTACGAGCAGTACTTC
j_call: TRBJ2-7; v_call: TRBV11-2; clone_size: .; d_call: TRBD1; cdr3_aa: CASSTRDSAYEQYF; cdr3_nt: TGTGCCAGCAGCACCCGGGACAGTGCCTACGAGCAGTACTTC
j_call: TRBJ1-5; v_call: TRBV6-1; clone_size: .; d_call: .; cdr3_aa: CASSSSGNQPQHF; cdr3_nt: TGTGCCAGCAGTTCCAGTGGCAATCAGCCCCAGCATTTT
j_call: TRBJ2-2; v_call: TRBV27; clone_size: .; d_call: .; cdr3_aa: CASRESTGELFF; cdr3_nt: TGTGCCAGCAGGGAGAGCACCGGGGAGCTGTTTTTT
j_call: TRBJ2-5; v_call: TRBV5-1; clone_size: .; d_call: TRBD2; cdr3_aa: CASSSTGAGRETQYF; cdr3_nt: TGCGCCAGCAGCTCTACCGGGGCCGGGAGGGAGACCCAGTACTTC
j_call: TRBJ2-7; v_call: TRBV7-2; clone_size: .; d_call: .; cdr3_aa: CASSLEYGRAYEQYF; cdr3_nt: TGTGCCAGCAGCTTAGAATACGGCAGGGCTTACGAGCAGTACTTC
j_call: TRBJ1-1; v_call: TRBV5-4; clone_size: once; d_call: TRBD1; cdr3_aa: CASSLGRTGFTEAFF; cdr3_nt: TGTGCCAGCAGCTTGGGTAGGACAGGTTTCACTGAAGCTTTCTTT
j_call: TRBJ2-2; v_call: TRBV5-1; clone_size: once; d_call: .; cdr3_aa: CASSLVFRVGANTGELFF; cdr3_nt: TGCGCCAGCAGCTTGGTATTTCGGGTTGGAGCGAACACCGGGGAGCTGTTTTTT
j_call: TRBJ2-1; v_call: TRBV5-1; clone_size: .; d_call: TRBD2; cdr3_aa: CASSLAGGKSGVYNEQFF; cdr3_nt: TGCGCCAGCAGCTTGGCCGGCGGTAAGAGCGGGGTATACAATGAGCAGTTCTTC
j_call: TRBJ2-5; v_call: TRBV29-1; clone_size: .; d_call: .; cdr3_aa: CSVDYAGIQETQYF; cdr3_nt: TGCAGCGTTGATTATGCGGGCATTCAAGAGACCCAGTACTTC
j_call: TRBJ1-3; v_call: TRBV28; clone_size: .; d_call: TRBD1; cdr3_aa: CASSLMYRGNGNTIYF; cdr3_nt: TGTGCCAGCAGTTTAATGTACAGGGGGAATGGAAACACCATATATTTT
j_call: TRBJ2-7; v_call: TRBV5-1; clone_size: .; d_call: TRBD1; cdr3_aa: CASGTGGWEQYF; cdr3_nt: TGCGCCAGCGGGACAGGAGGGTGGGAGCAGTACTTC
j_call: TRBJ1-4; v_call: TRBV2; clone_size: .; d_call: .; cdr3_aa: CASSVTESTNEKLFF; cdr3_nt: TGTGCCAGCAGTGTGACAGAATCAACTAATGAAAAACTGTTTTTT
j_call: TRBJ1-2; v_call: TRBV19; clone_size: .; d_call: TRBD1; cdr3_aa: CASTNPTGADYGYTF; cdr3_nt: TGTGCCAGTACCAACCCGACAGGGGCGGACTATGGCTACACCTTC
j_call: TRBJ2-1; v_call: TRBV6-5; clone_size: once; d_call: .; cdr3_aa: CASRTDSGPYNEQFF; cdr3_nt: TGTGCCAGCAGGACGGACAGCGGTCCCTACAATGAGCAGTTCTTC
j_call: TRBJ1-5; v_call: TRBV5-8; clone_size: .; d_call: TRBD1; cdr3_aa: CASSANSGTGHDQPQHF; cdr3_nt: TGTGCCAGCAGCGCCAACTCCGGGACAGGGCACGATCAGCCCCAGCATTTT
j_call: TRBJ2-7; v_call: TRBV27; clone_size: .; d_call: TRBD1; cdr3_aa: CASWDRGHEQYF; cdr3_nt: TGTGCCAGCTGGGACAGGGGCCACGAGCAGTACTTC
j_call: TRBJ2-1; v_call: TRBV5-1; clone_size: .; d_call: TRBD2; cdr3_aa: CASSYTGTSGSGEQFF; cdr3_nt: TGCGCCAGCAGCTATACGGGGACTAGCGGGAGCGGTGAGCAGTTCTTC
j_call: TRBJ2-7; v_call: TRBV5-1; clone_size: .; d_call: .; cdr3_aa: CASRDSSSYEQYF; cdr3_nt: TGCGCCAGCAGGGACAGCAGCTCCTACGAGCAGTACTTC
j_call: TRBJ2-4; v_call: TRBV29-1; clone_size: .; d_call: TRBD1; cdr3_aa: CSVHDRGRDSVQYF; cdr3_nt: TGCAGCGTTCACGACAGGGGACGGGATTCGGTTCAGTACTTC
j_call: TRBJ2-5; v_call: TRBV6-4; clone_size: .; d_call: TRBD2; cdr3_aa: CASSPWGGQETQYF; cdr3_nt: TGTGCCAGCAGCCCTTGGGGGGGCCAAGAGACCCAGTACTTC
j_call: TRBJ1-2; v_call: TRBV27; clone_size: .; d_call: TRBD1; cdr3_aa: CASRPPGGGGYTF; cdr3_nt: TGTGCCAGCAGGCCACCAGGGGGCGGTGGCTACACCTTC
j_call: TRBJ1-3; v_call: TRBV9; clone_size: .; d_call: .; cdr3_aa: CASSQGGSSGNTIYF; cdr3_nt: TGTGCCAGCAGCCAAGGCGGGAGCTCTGGAAACACCATATATTTT
j_call: TRBJ2-7; v_call: TRBV28; clone_size: few; d_call: .; cdr3_aa: CASSFLAGVGEQYF; cdr3_nt: TGTGCCAGCAGTTTCCTAGCTGGGGTGGGCGAGCAGTACTTC
j_call: TRBJ2-1; v_call: TRBV25-1; clone_size: .; d_call: TRBD2; cdr3_aa: CASDTGLAGRFF; cdr3_nt: TGTGCCAGCGATACGGGACTAGCGGGGCGGTTCTTC
j_call: TRBJ2-3; v_call: TRBV4-3; clone_size: .; d_call: .; cdr3_aa: CASSQDGHRTDTQYF; cdr3_nt: TGCGCCAGCAGCCAAGATGGACACCGCACAGATACGCAGTATTTT
j_call: TRBJ2-4; v_call: TRBV7-9; clone_size: .; d_call: TRBD2; cdr3_aa: CASSFPGGQVQYF; cdr3_nt: TGTGCCAGCAGCTTCCCGGGAGGGCAGGTCCAGTACTTC
j_call: TRBJ2-1; v_call: TRBV5-1; clone_size: .; d_call: .; cdr3_aa: CASSLATGFSYNEQFF; cdr3_nt: TGCGCCAGCAGCTTGGCCACGGGGTTTTCCTACAATGAGCAGTTCTTC
j_call: TRBJ1-2; v_call: TRBV28; clone_size: .; d_call: TRBD1; cdr3_aa: CASSGTALPAGYGYTF; cdr3_nt: TGTGCCAGCAGTGGGACAGCCCTACCGGCGGGCTATGGCTACACCTTC
j_call: TRBJ1-2; v_call: TRBV5-7; clone_size: .; d_call: .; cdr3_aa: CASSLHKTYYGYTF; cdr3_nt: TGTGCCAGCAGCTTGCACAAAACCTACTATGGCTACACCTTC
j_call: TRBJ2-7; v_call: TRBV5-1; clone_size: .; d_call: TRBD1; cdr3_aa: CASRQGVGNEQYF; cdr3_nt: TGCGCCAGCCGACAGGGGGTTGGGAACGAGCAGTACTTC
j_call: TRBJ2-1; v_call: TRBV18; clone_size: .; d_call: .; cdr3_aa: CASSPTRGMGNEQFF; cdr3_nt: TGTGCCAGCTCACCTACCCGCGGGATGGGCAATGAGCAGTTCTTC